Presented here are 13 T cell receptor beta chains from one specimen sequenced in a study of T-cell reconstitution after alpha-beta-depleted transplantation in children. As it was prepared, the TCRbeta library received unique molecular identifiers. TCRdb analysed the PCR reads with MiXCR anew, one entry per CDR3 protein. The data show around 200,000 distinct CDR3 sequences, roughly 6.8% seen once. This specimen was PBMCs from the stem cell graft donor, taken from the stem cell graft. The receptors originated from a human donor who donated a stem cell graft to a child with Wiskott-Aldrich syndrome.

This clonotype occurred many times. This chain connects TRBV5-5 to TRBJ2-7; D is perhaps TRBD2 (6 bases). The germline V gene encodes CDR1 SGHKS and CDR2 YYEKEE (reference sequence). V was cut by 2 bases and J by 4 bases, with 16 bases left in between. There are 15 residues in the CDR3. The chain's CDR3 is CASSFKGTGIYEQYF. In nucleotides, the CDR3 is TGTGCCAGCAGCTTCAAAGGGACTGGTATTTACGAGCAGTACTTC.

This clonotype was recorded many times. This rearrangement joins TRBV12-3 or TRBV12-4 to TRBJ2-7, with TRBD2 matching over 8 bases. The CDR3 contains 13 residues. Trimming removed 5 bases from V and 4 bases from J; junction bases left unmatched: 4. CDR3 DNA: TGTGCCAGCAGTACTAGCGGTCTTTACGAGCAGTACTTC. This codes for CASSTSGLYEQYF.

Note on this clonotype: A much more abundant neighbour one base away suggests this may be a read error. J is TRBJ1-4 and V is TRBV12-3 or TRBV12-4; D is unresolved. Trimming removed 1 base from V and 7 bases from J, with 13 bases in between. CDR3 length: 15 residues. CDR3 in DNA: TGTGCCAGCAGTTTAGGGCGGGGAGACGTTGAAAAACTGTTTTTT. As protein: CASSLGRGDVEKLFF.

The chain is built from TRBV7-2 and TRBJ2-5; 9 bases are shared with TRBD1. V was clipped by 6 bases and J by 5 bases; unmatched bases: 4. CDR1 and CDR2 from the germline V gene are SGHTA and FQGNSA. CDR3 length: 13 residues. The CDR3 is CASRQGAGETQYF. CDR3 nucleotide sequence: TGTGCCAGCAGACAGGGGGCTGGGGAGACCCAGTACTTC. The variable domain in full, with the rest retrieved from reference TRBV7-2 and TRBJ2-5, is GAGVSQSPSNKVTEKGKDVELRCDPISGHTALYWYRQSLGQGLEFLIYFQGNSAPDKSGLPSDRFSAERTGGSVSTLTIQRTQQEDSAVYLCASRQGAGETQYFGPGTRLLVL.

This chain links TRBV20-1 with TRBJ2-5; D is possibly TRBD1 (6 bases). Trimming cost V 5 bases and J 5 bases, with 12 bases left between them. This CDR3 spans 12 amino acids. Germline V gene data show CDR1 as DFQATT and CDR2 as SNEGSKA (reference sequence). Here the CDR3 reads CSADRQVETQYF. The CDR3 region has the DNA TGCAGTGCTGACCGACAGGTGGAGACCCAGTACTTC.

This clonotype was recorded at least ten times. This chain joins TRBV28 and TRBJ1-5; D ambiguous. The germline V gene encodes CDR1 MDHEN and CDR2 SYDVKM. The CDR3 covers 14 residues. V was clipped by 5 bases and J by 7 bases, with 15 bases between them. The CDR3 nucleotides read TGTGCCAGCAGTCCACGACCTCTTTTACAGCCCCAGCATTTT. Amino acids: CASSPRPLLQPQHF.

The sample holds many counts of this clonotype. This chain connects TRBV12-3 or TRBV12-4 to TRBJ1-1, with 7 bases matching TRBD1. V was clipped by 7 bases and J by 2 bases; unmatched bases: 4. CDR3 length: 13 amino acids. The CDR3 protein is CASIYRGNTEAFF. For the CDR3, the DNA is TGTGCCAGCATTTACAGGGGAAACACTGAAGCTTTCTTT.

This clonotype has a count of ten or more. The CDR3 loop reads CSATGGDIYEQYF. The CDR3 coding sequence is TGCAGTGCTACCGGGGGGGACATCTACGAGCAGTACTTC. This chain links TRBV20-1 with TRBJ2-7; 8 bases map to TRBD2. After removal of 4 bases from V and 3 bases from J, the junction contained 5 bases not matched to a gene. Germline CDR1 is DFQATT and CDR2 is SNEGSKA (reference sequence). The CDR3 is made up of 13 amino acids.

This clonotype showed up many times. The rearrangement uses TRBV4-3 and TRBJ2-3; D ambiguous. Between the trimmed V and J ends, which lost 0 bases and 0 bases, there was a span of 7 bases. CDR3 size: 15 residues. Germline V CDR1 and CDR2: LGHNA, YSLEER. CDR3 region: CASSQDDGSTDTQYF. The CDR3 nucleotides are TGCGCCAGCAGCCAAGATGACGGGAGCACAGATACGCAGTATTTT.

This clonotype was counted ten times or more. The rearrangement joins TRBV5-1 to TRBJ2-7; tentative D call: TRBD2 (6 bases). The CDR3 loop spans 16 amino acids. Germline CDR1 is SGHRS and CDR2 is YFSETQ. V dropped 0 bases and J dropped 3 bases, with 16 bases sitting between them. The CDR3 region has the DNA TGCGCCAGCAGCTTGGATGCTGGGGGGTCCCACTACGAGCAGTACTTC. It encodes CASSLDAGGSHYEQYF.

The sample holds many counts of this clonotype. The CDR3 DNA reads TGCGCCAGCAGCTCAACCGGGGACTATGGCTACACCTTC. Translating it yields CASSSTGDYGYTF. The rearrangement joins TRBV5-1 to TRBJ1-2; D is unclear. V lost 3 bases to trimming and J lost 3 bases, with 9 bases between them. CDR3 length equals 13 residues. The germline V gene has CDR1 SGHRS and CDR2 YFSETQ.

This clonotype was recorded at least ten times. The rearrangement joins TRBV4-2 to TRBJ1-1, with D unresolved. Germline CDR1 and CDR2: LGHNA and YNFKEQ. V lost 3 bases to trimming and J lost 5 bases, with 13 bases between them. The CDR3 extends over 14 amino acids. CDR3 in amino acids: CASSHTELWTEAFF. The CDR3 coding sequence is TGTGCCAGCAGCCACACCGAGCTTTGGACTGAAGCTTTCTTT.

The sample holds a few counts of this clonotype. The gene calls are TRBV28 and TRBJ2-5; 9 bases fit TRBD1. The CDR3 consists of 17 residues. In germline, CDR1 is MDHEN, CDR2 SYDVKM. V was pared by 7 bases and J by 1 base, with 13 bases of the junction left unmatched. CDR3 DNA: TGTGCCAGCAATACCCCCCCGGACAGGGGAGGCCAAGAGACCCAGTACTTC. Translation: CASNTPPDRGGQETQYF.